This T cell receptor (beta chain) was found in a study of cytomegalovirus exposure and HLA in healthy donors. This clone was seen a single time. Its antigen is as yet unknown. 13 Jbeta primers and 60 Vbeta primers were used for the PCR. The repertoire was sequenced with immunoSEQ multiplex PCR; TCRdb's copy has only in-frame clones and lacks some. The top ten hold around 8.8% of the sample, which has around 140,000 clones, approximately 84% seen once. Notes on the study in general: In an earlier analysis, about 87% or about 30%: the productive usage of most TCR beta V segments.

V was pared by 4 bases and J by 4 bases, with 7 bases of the junction left unmatched. The CDR3 is 15 residues long. CDR1 SGDLS and CDR2 YYNGEE come from the germline V gene. V and J are TRBV9 and TRBJ1-3, with TRBD1 identical over 8 bases. The TCR was taken from an older woman in good health and CMV-seropositive. Sequences were obtained from PBMCs. The CDR3 protein is CASSQTGASGNTIYF. The CDR3 DNA is TGTGCCAGCAGCCAGACAGGGGCCTCCGGAAACACCATATATTTT. Looking up the rest from reference TRBV9 and TRBJ1-3 gives the full variable domain: DSGVTQTPKHLITATGQRVTLRCSPRSGDLSVYWYQQSLDQGLQFLIQYYNGEERAKGNILERFSAQQFPDLHSELNLSSLELGDSALYFCASSQTGASGNTIYFGEGSWLTVV.